The source of this TCR beta chain is a study of molecular identifiers for immune sequencing clone quantification. TCRdb analysed the PCR reads with MiXCR anew, one entry per CDR3 protein. The sample contains 350,000 or so distinct CDR3 sequences, 20% to 25% of which appear only once. CD8+CD4-CCR7+CD45RA+ cells were sorted as naive CD8 T cells. The ends lost 0 bases at V and 2 bases at J; junction bases unmatched: 15. The CDR3 runs 20 residues. Germline assignment: CDR1 MNHEY and CDR2 SVGEGT. This receptor was taken from a human donor in good health. Some libraries in this study had Jurkat cell RNA spiked in. The chain links TRBV6-2 or TRBV6-3 to TRBJ1-5, with TRBD1 matching over 8 bases. Sample: naive CD8+ T cells from blood, with Jurkat cell RNA spiked in. Described subset: FACS-sorted CD8+CD4-CCR7+CD45RA+ naive T cells. The CDR3 spells CASSYSQDRAPIVGNQPQHF. The CDR3 region has the DNA TGTGCCAGCAGTTACTCCCAGGACAGGGCCCCAATTGTGGGCAATCAGCCCCAGCATTTT.